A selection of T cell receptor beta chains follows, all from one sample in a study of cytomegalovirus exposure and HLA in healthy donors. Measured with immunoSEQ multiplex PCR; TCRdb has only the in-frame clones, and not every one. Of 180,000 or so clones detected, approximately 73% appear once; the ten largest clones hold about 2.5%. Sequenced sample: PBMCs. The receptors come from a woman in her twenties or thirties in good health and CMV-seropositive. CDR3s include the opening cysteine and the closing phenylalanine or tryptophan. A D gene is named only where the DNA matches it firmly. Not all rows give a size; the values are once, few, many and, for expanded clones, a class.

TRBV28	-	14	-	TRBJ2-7	TGTGCCAGCACACGGACAAGTTCCACCTACGAGCAGTACTTC	CASTRTSSTYEQYF
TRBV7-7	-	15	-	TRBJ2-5	TGTGCCAGCAGCTTAGGCCAGGGGGGACAAGAGACCCAGTACTTC	CASSLGQGGQETQYF
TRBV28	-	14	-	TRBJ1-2	TGTGCCAGCCGCGTGGGGGGTCCTAACTATGGCTACACCTTC	CASRVGGPNYGYTF
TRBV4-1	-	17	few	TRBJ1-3	TGCGCCAGCAGCCACCTGACCCGGAGGGGCTCTGGAAACACCATATATTTT	CASSHLTRRGSGNTIYF
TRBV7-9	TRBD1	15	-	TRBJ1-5	TGTGCCAGCAGCCTCGACAGGGTAGGCAATCAGCCCCAGCATTTT	CASSLDRVGNQPQHF
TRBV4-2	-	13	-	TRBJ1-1	TGTGCCAGCAGCCAAGCGGTGAACACTGAAGCTTTCTTT	CASSQAVNTEAFF
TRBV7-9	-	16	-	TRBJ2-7	TGTGCCAGCAGCACAGACAGGAGTCCATTCGGTTACGAGCAGTACTTC	CASSTDRSPFGYEQYF
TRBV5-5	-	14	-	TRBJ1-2	TGTGCCAGCAGCTTGGTGCAAGGGGAGGATGGCTACACCTTC	CASSLVQGEDGYTF
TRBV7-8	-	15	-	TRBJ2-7	TGTGCCAGCAGCTTAGGTGGAGGGTTCTCCTACGAGCAGTACTTC	CASSLGGGFSYEQYF
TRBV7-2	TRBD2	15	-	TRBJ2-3	TGTGCCAGCAGCTTGCTAGCGGGGGGTCTAGATACGCAGTATTTT	CASSLLAGGLDTQYF
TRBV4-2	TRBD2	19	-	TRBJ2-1	TGTGCCAGCAGCCAGACGGGGGGGTCTAGCGGGGGCCGGGTCAATGAGCAGTTCTTC	CASSQTGGSSGGRVNEQFF
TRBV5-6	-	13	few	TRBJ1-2	TGTGCCAGCAGCCAGGGAGGCGCGTATGGCTACACCTTC	CASSQGGAYGYTF
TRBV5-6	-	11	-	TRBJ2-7	TGTGCCAGCGGCGGGCCCTTCGAGCAGTACTTC	CASGGPFEQYF
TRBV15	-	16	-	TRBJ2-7	TGTGCCACCAGCAGAGAAAGGAACAGGGCGTCCTACGAGCAGTACTTC	CATSRERNRASYEQYF
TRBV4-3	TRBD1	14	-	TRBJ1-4	TGCGCCAGCAGCCAAGACAGGGGGAATGAAAAACTGTTTTTT	CASSQDRGNEKLFF
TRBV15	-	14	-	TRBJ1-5	TGTGCCACTAACAGCCCAGGGACAAATCAGCCCCAGCATTTT	CATNSPGTNQPQHF
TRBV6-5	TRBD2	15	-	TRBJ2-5	TGTGCCAGCAGTTGGACGGGGACTAGCGAGGAGACCCAGTACTTC	CASSWTGTSEETQYF
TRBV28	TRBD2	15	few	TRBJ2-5	TGTGCCAGCGGTCGGGGGGATTGGGCCAAAGAGACCCAGTACTTC	CASGRGDWAKETQYF
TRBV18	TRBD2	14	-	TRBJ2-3	TGTGCCAGCTCAACCGGGACTAGCGGAGATACGCAGTATTTT	CASSTGTSGDTQYF
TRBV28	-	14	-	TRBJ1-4	TGTGCCAGCAACGGGCGGGAGCGGGGTGAAAAACTGTTTTTT	CASNGRERGEKLFF
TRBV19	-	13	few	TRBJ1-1	TGTGCCAGTAGTATCACGGTAAACACTGAAGCTTTCTTT	CASSITVNTEAFF
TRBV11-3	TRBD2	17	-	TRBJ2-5	TGTGCCAGCAGCTTACGAACAGGCGGGGGGAATAAAGAGACCCAGTACTTC	CASSLRTGGGNKETQYF
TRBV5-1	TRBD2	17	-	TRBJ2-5	TGCGCCAGCAGCTTCTCGGGGGCAGCGGGGGGCCAAGAGACCCAGTACTTC	CASSFSGAAGGQETQYF
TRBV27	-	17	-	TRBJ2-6	TGTGCCAGCAGTTTTACCAGGGTAGGGTCTGGGGCCAACGTCCTGACTTTC	CASSFTRVGSGANVLTF
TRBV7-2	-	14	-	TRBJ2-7	TGTGCCAGCAGCTTAGGGGTCAGGGGCTACGAGCAGTACTTC	CASSLGVRGYEQYF
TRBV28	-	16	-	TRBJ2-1	TGTGCCAGCAGTGAATCCCGAGGGGGTCCCCTTAATGAGCAGTTCTTC	CASSESRGGPLNEQFF
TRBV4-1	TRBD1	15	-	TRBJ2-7	TGCGCCAGCAGCCAACGACAGGGGGGCCCCTACGAGCAGTACTTC	CASSQRQGGPYEQYF
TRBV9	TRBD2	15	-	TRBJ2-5	TGTGCCAGCAGCGCCCCCGGACTAGGGATTGAGACCCAGTACTTC	CASSAPGLGIETQYF
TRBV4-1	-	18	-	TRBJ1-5	TGCGCCAGCAGCCAAGATCGGTTTGTGCAGGGCAGCAATCAGCCCCAGCATTTT	CASSQDRFVQGSNQPQHF
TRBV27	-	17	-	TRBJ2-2	TGTGCCAGCAGTCCTAGCCGGGAGCGGTCATACACCGGGGAGCTGTTTTTT	CASSPSRERSYTGELFF
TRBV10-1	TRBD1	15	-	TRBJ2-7	TGCGCCAGCAGTGACCCCGGGACAGGGAAATACGAGCAGTACTTC	CASSDPGTGKYEQYF
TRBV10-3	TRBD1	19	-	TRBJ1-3	TGTGCCATCAGTTCAGGGGGGACAGGGGGCAGAATCGCTGGAAACACCATATATTTT	CAISSGGTGGRIAGNTIYF
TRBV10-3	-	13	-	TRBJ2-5	TGTGCCATCAGTGATCAGGGTAGAGTGACCCAGTACTTC	CAISDQGRVTQYF
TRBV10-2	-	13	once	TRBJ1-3	TGCGCCAGCAGGTCGGGTCGGGGAAACACCATATATTTT	CASRSGRGNTIYF
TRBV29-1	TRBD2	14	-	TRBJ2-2	TGCAGCGTTGGGACTAGCGGGGGCACCGGGGAGCTGTTTTTT	CSVGTSGGTGELFF
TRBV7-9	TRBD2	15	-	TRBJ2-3	TGTGCCAGCAGCCCCGGGACTAGCGGCACAGATACGCAGTATTTT	CASSPGTSGTDTQYF
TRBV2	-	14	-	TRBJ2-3	TGTGCCAGCAGCCGGGTACTGAGCACAGATACGCAGTATTTT	CASSRVLSTDTQYF
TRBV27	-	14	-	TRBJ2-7	TGTGCCAGCAGACCAACAGGGCAGGGCTACGAGCAGTACTTC	CASRPTGQGYEQYF
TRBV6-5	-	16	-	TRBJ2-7	TGTGCCAGCAGTTACTCGAATCCCGACTCGACCTACGAGCAGTACTTC	CASSYSNPDSTYEQYF
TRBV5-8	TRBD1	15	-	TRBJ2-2	TGTGCCAGCAGCTTTGACAGGGCGGTGACCGGGGAGCTGTTTTTT	CASSFDRAVTGELFF
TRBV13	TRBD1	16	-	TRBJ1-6	TGTGCCAGCACCAGGGACAGCCAAGTCTATAATTCACCCCTCCACTTT	CASTRDSQVYNSPLHF
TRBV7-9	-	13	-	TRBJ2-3	TGTGCCAGCAGCCCCTACTACTCAGATACGCAGTATTTT	CASSPYYSDTQYF
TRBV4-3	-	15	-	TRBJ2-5	TGCGCCAGCAGCCAAGATAGGGGGGGAGGTGAGACCCAGTACTTC	CASSQDRGGGETQYF
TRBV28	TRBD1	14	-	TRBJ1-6	TGTGCCAGCAGTTTGACAGGGGGCGCATCACCCCTCCACTTT	CASSLTGGASPLHF
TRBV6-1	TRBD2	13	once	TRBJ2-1	TGTGCCAGCAGCCGGACTAGTCGGAATGAGCAGTTCTTC	CASSRTSRNEQFF
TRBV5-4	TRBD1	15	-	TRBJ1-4	TGTGCCAGCAGCTTGGGAGGGACAGGGGGTGAAAAACTGTTTTTT	CASSLGGTGGEKLFF
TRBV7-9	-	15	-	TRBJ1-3	TGTGCCAGCAGCTTCCCAGGGGTAACCGGAAACACCATATATTTT	CASSFPGVTGNTIYF